This paragraph covers one T cell receptor beta chain sequence. The antigen remains unidentified. The identical CDR3 is also encoded by other nucleotide sequences in the sample. The sample comes from a study of shared clonotypes between healthy human individuals. In the study overall: Used for every donor were three CD4 naive, three CD4 memory, two CD8 naive and one CD8 memory plate. Study-wide results and caveats: Clonotypes that were shared across four donors made up roughly 5% of naive CD4 clonotypes.

The CDR3 length is 12 residues. CDR1 SGHDT and CDR2 YYEEEE come from the germline V gene. Losses at the gene ends were 3 bases for V and 6 bases for J; bases not matched to a gene: 3. CD8 cells regarded as naive lacked CD45RO, were positively chosen for CCR7, and omitted terminally differentiated effector memory CD45RA+ cells. Sorted-subset replicate PCR reactions contained about 200 ng DNA, corresponding to about 30,000 T cell genomes. TCRdb's table, derived via immunoSEQ multiplex PCR, lists solely in-frame clones and lacks some. Of approximately 2,000,000 clones listed, 93% are singletons. Sequences were obtained from naive CD8+ T cells from PBMCs. J is TRBJ2-7 and V is TRBV5-6; TRBD1 aligns across 7 bases. The source is a man younger than 30 in good health. Some clones in this sample may be carry-over from other donors' samples. CDR3 residues: CASSSTGAEQYF. CDR3 nucleotides: TGTGCCAGCAGCTCCACAGGGGCCGAGCAGTACTTC.